These 21 T cell receptor beta chains were sequenced from one sample in a study of cytomegalovirus exposure and HLA in healthy donors. Use of 60 Vbeta and 13 Jbeta primers characterized the PCR. The table came from immunoSEQ multiplex PCR; TCRdb's copy has only in-frame clones and leaves some out. The repertoire consists of roughly 150,000 clones, with 80% occurring once and the leading ten covering roughly an eighth. The material sequenced was PBMCs. The receptors shown here come from a woman aged 40 to 50 in good health and CMV-seronegative.

V is TRBV9 and J is TRBJ1-3; a possible D gene is TRBD1 (6 bases). V lost 4 bases to trimming and J lost 0 bases, with 20 bases between them. The germline V gene has CDR1 SGDLS and CDR2 YYNGEE. The CDR3 totals 18 residues. CDR3 nucleotides: TGTGCCAGCAGCCCACACCTTAAAACAGGGAGCTCTGGAAACACCATATATTTT. Translating it yields CASSPHLKTGSSGNTIYF.

In DNA, the CDR3 is TGCAGCGTGGGACTTCCTACCGGGGAGCTGTTTTTT. Translated: CSVGLPTGELFF. The V and J genes are TRBV29-1 and TRBJ2-2, with TRBD2 as a possible D gene (6 bases). Trimming took off 6 bases at V and 5 bases at J, with 10 bases between the two ends. Germline CDR1 SQVTM, CDR2 ANQGSEA. The CDR3 is 12 amino acids.

V usage is TRBV28 and J usage is TRBJ1-3; no firm D call. This CDR3 is built from 15 residues. CDR1 MDHEN and CDR2 SYDVKM come from the germline V gene. Trimming pared 4 bases from V and 6 bases from J, leaving 16 bases between. The CDR3 here is CASSSPEMRANTIYF. The CDR3 DNA reads TGTGCCAGCAGTTCCCCCGAAATGAGGGCAAACACCATATATTTT. The variable domain in full, with the rest retrieved from reference TRBV28 and TRBJ1-3, is DVKVTQSSRYLVKRTGEKVFLECVQDMDHENMFWYRQDPGLGLRLIYFSYDVKMKEKGDIPEGYSVSREKKERFSLILESASTNQTSMYLCASSSPEMRANTIYFGEGSWLTVV.

The V gene is TRBV6-1, the J gene TRBJ1-2; D might be TRBD1 (6 bases). Trimming took 6 bases from V and 7 from J, leaving 12 bases between them. The CDR3 runs to 12 residues. Looked up from germline, CDR1 is MNHNS and CDR2 is SASEGT. In DNA form, the CDR3 reads TGTGCCAGCAGCCTCATAGGGGGTGGCTACACCTTC. Amino acids: CASSLIGGGYTF.

This clone was recorded once. This rearrangement joins TRBV7-2 to TRBJ2-2, with 9 bases matching TRBD2. Germline loops: CDR1 SGHTA, CDR2 FQGNSA. The CDR3 is made up of 17 amino acids. J lost 5 bases, V lost 2 bases, and 9 bases had no gene match. For the CDR3, the DNA is TGTGCCAGCAGCTTACAGTTTAGCGGGAGTTTGACCGGGGAGCTGTTTTTT. It yields the protein CASSLQFSGSLTGELFF.

In regard to this clone: A far larger clone is only one base removed, so a read error is likely. The rearrangement uses TRBV7-7 and TRBJ2-1; TRBD2 aligns across 12 bases. Germline V lookup: CDR1 SSHAT, CDR2 FNYEAQ (reference sequence). The CDR3 loop spans 19 amino acids. V lost 1 base to trimming and J lost 8 bases; unmatched junction nucleotides: 15. In nucleotides, the CDR3 is TGTGCCAGCAGCTTAGGGCGGCTAGCGGGGGGGGCACAGTCCGATGAGCAGTTCTTC. Translating it yields CASSLGRLAGGAQSDEQFF.

This sequence joins TRBV9 and TRBJ2-5; 9 bases agree with TRBD2. V lost 4 bases and J lost 10; bases outside the gene matches: 20. CDR1 is SGDLS, CDR2 YYNGEE, per germline. This CDR3 spans 17 amino acids. The CDR3 spells CASSSQSGGRAVGDQYF. CDR3 coding DNA: TGTGCCAGCAGCTCCCAGAGTGGCGGGAGGGCCGTGGGCGACCAGTACTTC. Looking up the rest from reference TRBV9 and TRBJ2-5 gives the full variable domain: DSGVTQTPKHLITATGQRVTLRCSPRSGDLSVYWYQQSLDQGLQFLIQYYNGEERAKGNILERFSAQQFPDLHSELNLSSLELGDSALYFCASSSQSGGRAVGDQYFGPGTRLLVL.

This sequence joins TRBV4-3 and TRBJ1-1; 8 bases are a match to TRBD1. Germline V gene lookup returns CDR1 LGHNA and CDR2 YSLEER. Unmatched junction bases numbered 10, after V lost 6 bases and J lost 4 bases. The CDR3 totals 15 residues. In DNA, the CDR3 is TGCGCCAGCAGGTCAGGGGGCAGGGATGGCACTGAAGCTTTCTTT. Its translation is CASRSGGRDGTEAFF.

This sequence joins TRBV7-9 and TRBJ1-1; D not resolved. The CDR3 has 14 residues. V was clipped by 2 bases and J by 0 bases, with 7 bases between them. The V gene's germline CDR1 is SEHNR and CDR2 FQNEAQ (reference sequence). CDR3 loop: CASSLIQMNTEAFF. CDR3 coding DNA: TGTGCCAGCAGCTTAATACAGATGAACACTGAAGCTTTCTTT.

This clone was recorded only once. The chain is built from TRBV28 and TRBJ1-1; D is unresolved. CDR3 length: 14 residues. CDR1 and CDR2 (germline): MDHEN, SYDVKM. The V gene lost 7 bases and the J gene lost 4 bases, with 16 bases spanning the gap. Written as DNA, the CDR3 is TGTGCCAGCACCTGGCGGGGTGGGGTCACTGAAGCTTTCTTT. It specifies CASTWRGGVTEAFF. Full variable domain (remainder filled in from reference TRBV28 and TRBJ1-1): DVKVTQSSRYLVKRTGEKVFLECVQDMDHENMFWYRQDPGLGLRLIYFSYDVKMKEKGDIPEGYSVSREKKERFSLILESASTNQTSMYLCASTWRGGVTEAFFGQGTRLTVV.

The V call is TRBV15, the J call TRBJ2-2; D ambiguous. The CDR3 runs to 13 residues. Germline CDR1 and CDR2: LNHNV and YYDKDF (reference sequence). Trimming left V 0 bases short and J 6 bases short, with 5 bases between. CDR3 in amino acids: CATSRDGPGELFF. The CDR3 DNA sequence: TGTGCCACCAGCAGAGATGGCCCCGGGGAGCTGTTTTTT.

The J gene is TRBJ2-5, the V gene TRBV27; no clear D. The length of the CDR3 is 13 residues. Trimming stripped 1 base from V and 7 bases from J, with 10 bases between. The germline gives CDR1 MNHEY, CDR2 SMNVEV (reference sequence). The chain's CDR3 is CASSLWSLGTQYF. The DNA of the CDR3 is TGTGCCAGCAGTTTATGGAGCCTGGGGACCCAGTACTTC.

The chain has TRBV6-5 and TRBJ2-1, with TRBD1 matching over 7 bases. The V gene's germline CDR1 is MNHEY and CDR2 SVGAGI. The CDR3 loop spans 12 amino acids. V was clipped by 5 bases and J by 7 bases; unmatched bases: 2. The CDR3, as DNA: TGTGCCAGCAGTCCACAGGGGAATGAGCAGTTCTTC. This codes for CASSPQGNEQFF.

The chain is built from TRBV19 and TRBJ2-3; TRBD1 aligns across 7 bases. V shed 4 bases, J shed 2 bases, and the junction held 6 bases outside the gene matches. CDR1 and CDR2 from the germline V gene are LNHDA and SQIVND (reference sequence). The CDR3 loop spans 15 amino acids. CDR3 coding DNA: TGTGCCAGTAGTAAAGGGACAGCTGCCACAGATACGCAGTATTTT. This translates into CASSKGTAATDTQYF. The full variable domain, its missing parts supplied by reference TRBV19 and TRBJ2-3, is DGGITQSPKYLFRKEGQNVTLSCEQNLNHDAMYWYRQDPGQGLRLIYYSQIVNDFQKGDIAEGYSVSREKKESFPLTVTSAQKNPTAFYLCASSKGTAATDTQYFGPGTRLTVL.

A few counts support this clone. Its ends do not fully match the called genes, so a read error is possible. The rearrangement links TRBV7-9 to TRBJ1-2; D gene ambiguous. Germline V gives CDR1 SEHNR, CDR2 FQNEAQ (reference sequence). The CDR3 has 14 residues. CDR3 DNA sequence: TGTTCCAGCAGCTGGTCGGGTGGTGGAGATGGCTACACCTTC. Its protein is CSSSWSGGGDGYTF.

V and J are TRBV30 and TRBJ1-3, with TRBD1 as a possible D gene (6 bases). The V end was cut by 1 base, the J end by 4 bases, with 14 bases between. The V gene's germline CDR1 is GTSNPN and CDR2 SVGIG (reference sequence). This CDR3 has 15 amino acids. CDR3 residues: CAWSEVGGLGNTIYF. CDR3 nucleotide sequence: TGTGCCTGGAGTGAAGTCGGGGGGCTCGGAAACACCATATATTTT.

The DNA for the CDR3 is TGTGCCAGCAGCCCGGCGGGGCCGGAGAATGAGCAGTTCTTC. It yields the protein CASSPAGPENEQFF. This chain connects TRBV28 to TRBJ2-1; D might be TRBD2 (6 bases). V was pared by 6 bases and J by 7 bases, with 16 bases between. CDR3 length: 14 residues. CDR1 and CDR2 (germline): MDHEN, SYDVKM. The full variable domain, its missing parts supplied by reference TRBV28 and TRBJ2-1, is DVKVTQSSRYLVKRTGEKVFLECVQDMDHENMFWYRQDPGLGLRLIYFSYDVKMKEKGDIPEGYSVSREKKERFSLILESASTNQTSMYLCASSPAGPENEQFFGPGTRLTVL.

J is TRBJ1-1 and V is TRBV28; D unclear. The CDR3 is made up of 14 amino acids. Looked up from germline, CDR1 is MDHEN and CDR2 is SYDVKM. V lost 5 bases and J 4 bases, leaving 14 bases between the germline ends. CDR3 nucleotides: TGTGCCAGCAGTCGACCCCAAGCGGTCACTGAAGCTTTCTTT. Translated, it gives CASSRPQAVTEAFF.

This chain connects TRBV6-1 to TRBJ2-3; D gene unclear. The CDR3 runs to 12 residues. Germline lookup yields CDR1 MNHNS and CDR2 SASEGT. With 5 bases removed from V and 2 bases from J, the gap between germline ends came to 5 bases. The CDR3 region is CASSLFTDTQYF. The CDR3, as DNA: TGTGCCAGCAGTCTCTTCACAGATACGCAGTATTTT.

The chain employs TRBV7-2 and TRBJ2-1; the D gene is possibly TRBD2 (7 bases). This CDR3 comprises 15 residues. The germline V gene encodes CDR1 SGHTA and CDR2 FQGNSA. Deletions cut 1 base from V and 6 bases from J, with 13 bases between. The DNA for the CDR3 is TGTGCCAGCAGCTTAGAGGCGGGGGCCTCCAATGAGCAGTTCTTC. As protein: CASSLEAGASNEQFF.

The chain couples TRBV4-3 to TRBJ2-7; D gene uncertain. V was shortened by 5 bases and J by 1 base, with 9 bases between the two germline ends. Germline V lookup: CDR1 LGHNA, CDR2 YSLEER. This CDR3 is built from 13 residues. The CDR3 protein is CASSLGRSYEQYF. The CDR3 nucleotides are TGCGCCAGCAGCTTGGGCAGATCCTACGAGCAGTACTTC.